The 30 T cell receptor beta chains reported below all come from one sample, sequenced in a study of human T cells and chemical hapten exposure. Noted time point: patch test 1, 2 weeks after DPC sensitization. Noted treatment: therapeutic diphenylcyclopropenone sensitization with weekly scalp DPC. The template was total RNA from unfractionated whole blood. MiXCR, applied by TCRdb to the RACE reads, yields one record per CDR3 protein. In the table there are under 60,000 distinct CDR3 sequences, approximately 10% of which are singletons. The sequencing here drew on whole blood, taken in connection with sensitization to the hapten diphenylcyclopropenone (DPC). The origin of the receptors is a woman aged 40 to 49 with alopecia areata. Some clones in this sample may be carry-over from other donors' samples.

This clonotype occurred many times. The V call is TRBV6-1, the J call TRBJ2-7; 14 nucleotides match TRBD2. The CDR3 has 14 amino acids. J was trimmed by 3 bases and V by 7 bases; bases with no gene match: 2. CDR1 is MNHNS, CDR2 SASEGT, per germline. The CDR3 spells CASTGTSGSYEQYF. The CDR3, as DNA: TGTGCCAGCACCGGGACTAGCGGGAGCTACGAGCAGTACTTC.

The chain combines TRBV12-3 or TRBV12-4 with TRBJ2-3; D is ambiguous. This CDR3 region has 14 residues. Trimming stripped 3 bases from V and 0 bases from J, with 7 bases between. CDR3 in amino acids: CASSFPESTDTQYF. CDR3 bases: TGTGCCAGCAGTTTCCCCGAAAGCACAGATACGCAGTATTTT.

This clonotype was picked up many times. The V and J genes are TRBV29-1 and TRBJ2-3; no definite D call. Trimming took off 2 bases at V and 2 bases at J, with 2 bases between the two ends. The CDR3 has 11 residues. Germline V gives CDR1 SQVTM, CDR2 ANQGSEA. CDR3 coding DNA: TGCAGCGTTGAAAACACAGATACGCAGTATTTT. Translating gives CSVENTDTQYF.

This clonotype came up a few times. J is TRBJ1-6 and V is TRBV5-1; TRBD1 might be the D (5 bases). The CDR3 length is 15 residues. Trimming removed 4 bases at V and 9 bases at J, with 17 bases between. The V gene's germline CDR1 is SGHRS and CDR2 YFSETQ. CDR3 in amino acids: CASSPAGDRRSPLHF. The CDR3 region has the DNA TGCGCCAGCAGCCCAGCCGGTGACAGACGTTCACCCCTCCACTTT. The whole variable domain, filled in from reference TRBV5-1 and TRBJ1-6, reads KAGVTQTPRYLIKTRGQQVTLSCSPISGHRSVSWYQQTPGQGLQFLFEYFSETQRNKGNFPGRFSGRQFSNSRSEMNVSTLELGDSALYLCASSPAGDRRSPLHFGNGTRLTVT.

The chain couples TRBV7-6 to TRBJ1-1; no clear D. The CDR3 is made up of 14 amino acids. Trimming pared 1 base from V and 0 bases from J, leaving 6 bases between. Germline CDR1 reads SGHVS; CDR2 reads FNYEAQ. The CDR3 nucleotides are TGTGCCAGCAGCTTAGTCTCCCTGAACACTGAAGCTTTCTTT. Translation: CASSLVSLNTEAFF.

The V and J genes are TRBV5-1 and TRBJ1-2; tentative D call: TRBD1 (5 bases). Germline-derived CDR1 and CDR2 are SGHRS and YFSETQ. The V end was cut by 0 bases, the J end by 6 bases, with 12 bases between. The length of the CDR3 is 14 residues. For the CDR3, the DNA is TGCGCCAGCAGCTTGGTTTCAGGGCTTGATGGCTACACCTTC. Translating gives CASSLVSGLDGYTF.

There are a few counts of this clonotype. The CDR3 region is CSASPGARSSPLHF. In DNA form, the CDR3 reads TGCAGTGCTAGCCCGGGGGCGCGGAGTTCACCCCTCCACTTT. The chain combines TRBV20-1 with TRBJ1-6; possible D gene TRBD1, 6 bases. The V end lost 3 bases, the J end lost 9 bases, and 15 bases lay between the germline ends. CDR1 and CDR2 from the germline V gene are DFQATT and SNEGSKA (reference sequence). The CDR3 extends over 14 amino acids.

This clonotype has a count of ten or more. The rearrangement joins TRBV5-1 to TRBJ2-1, with D uncertain. This CDR3 comprises 14 residues. The V and J ends lost 2 bases and 8 bases respectively, with 14 bases between them. Germline V gene sequence: CDR1 SGHRS, CDR2 YFSETQ. CDR3 sequence: CASSFTVGQYEQFF. CDR3 nucleotide sequence: TGCGCCAGCAGCTTTACAGTCGGTCAATATGAGCAGTTCTTC.

This clonotype was picked up a small number of times. The chain carries TRBV29-1 and TRBJ2-5; TRBD1 agrees at 10 bases. The germline V gene has CDR1 SQVTM and CDR2 ANQGSEA. The CDR3 consists of 13 residues. The V gene end was trimmed by 4 bases and the J gene end by 5 bases; junction bases not matched to a gene: 4. CDR3 region: CSVARGQGETQYF. DNA of the CDR3: TGCAGCGTTGCTAGGGGACAGGGGGAGACCCAGTACTTC. The full variable domain, in which reference TRBV29-1 and TRBJ2-5 provide the parts outside the CDR3, is SAVISQKPSRDICQRGTSLTIQCQVDSQVTMMFWYRQQPGQSLTLIATANQGSEATYESGFVIDKFPISRPNLTFSTLTVSNMSPEDSSIYLCSVARGQGETQYFGPGTRLLVL.

This clonotype was seen many times. This chain joins TRBV10-1 and TRBJ1-2; D is undetermined. The CDR3 covers 13 residues. Germline loops: CDR1 WNHNN, CDR2 SYGVQD (reference sequence). Deletions cut 4 bases from V and 4 bases from J, with 10 bases between. The CDR3 DNA reads TGCGCCAGCAGTGCCGATACCCTCTATGGCTACACCTTC. Amino acid sequence: CASSADTLYGYTF.

V gene TRBV28 combines with J gene TRBJ2-7; no definite D call. Germline values: CDR1 MDHEN, CDR2 SYDVKM. The V and J ends lost 10 bases and 6 bases respectively, with 16 bases between them. This CDR3 region has 12 residues. Here the CDR3 DNA reads TGTGCCACCCGCCTCCCCGGCTCCGAGCAGTACTTC. Protein: CATRLPGSEQYF.

In its sample, this clonotype was seen a few times. The chain carries TRBV7-9 and TRBJ1-2; 7 nucleotides line up with TRBD1. Germline values: CDR1 SEHNR, CDR2 FQNEAQ (reference sequence). The CDR3 is 13 residues long. The V and J ends lost 6 bases and 7 bases, in that order; junction bases with no gene match: 8. The CDR3 bases are TGTGCCAGCAGGGCTACAGGGGCGGTTGGCTACACCTTC. This sequence encodes CASRATGAVGYTF.

This clonotype came up many times. V usage is TRBV7-8 and J usage is TRBJ1-1, with no clear D. The CDR3 runs 14 residues. CDR1 and CDR2 from the germline V gene are SGHVS and FQNEAQ. V was trimmed by 5 bases and J by 0 bases, leaving 10 bases between them. CDR3 sequence: CASSRPTVNTEAFF. In DNA, the CDR3 is TGTGCCAGCAGCCGCCCGACGGTGAACACTGAAGCTTTCTTT.

A few counts support this clonotype. This chain joins TRBV28 and TRBJ2-3, with a possible D match to TRBD2 (5 bases). This CDR3 contains 14 residues. V gave up 3 bases and J gave up 2 bases, with 9 bases separating them. Germline V gives CDR1 MDHEN, CDR2 SYDVKM. This CDR3 reads CASSFSGPTDTQYF. DNA of the CDR3: TGTGCCAGCAGTTTCAGCGGACCCACAGATACGCAGTATTTT.

The chain joins TRBV10-3 to TRBJ2-5, with D possibly being TRBD2 (7 bases). CDR3 length: 13 residues. The V gene lost 9 bases and the J gene lost 3 bases, with 14 bases spanning the gap. Germline V gives CDR1 ENHRY, CDR2 SYGVKD. The CDR3 bases are TGTGCCATTGGGGGGGCCCTAAAAGAGACCCAGTACTTC. It translates to CAIGGALKETQYF.

This clonotype was observed at least ten times. The chain joins TRBV5-5 to TRBJ1-5; D not resolved. Trimming cost V 0 bases and J 4 bases, with 11 bases left between them. The CDR3 has 15 amino acids. The germline gives CDR1 SGHKS, CDR2 YYEKEE (reference sequence). The CDR3 DNA sequence: TGTGCCAGCAGCTTGGACGCCTTTGGGAATCAGCCCCAGCATTTT. As protein: CASSLDAFGNQPQHF.

This chain joins TRBV5-1 and TRBJ2-1; D not resolved. Per the germline V gene, CDR1 is SGHRS and CDR2 is YFSETQ. With 0 bases removed from V and 4 bases from J, the gap between germline ends came to 8 bases. The CDR3 consists of 14 residues. This CDR3 is CASSLEAAYNEQFF. The CDR3 region has the DNA TGCGCCAGCAGCTTGGAGGCAGCGTACAATGAGCAGTTCTTC.

This chain connects TRBV20-1 to TRBJ2-7; D possibly corresponds to TRBD1 (5 bases). Trimming took off 6 bases at V and 4 bases at J, with 10 bases between the two ends. Germline-derived CDR1 and CDR2 are DFQATT and SNEGSKA (reference sequence). This CDR3 contains 11 residues. DNA for the CDR3: TGCAGTGCCAGGGTAGGGTACGAGCAGTACTTC. This gives the protein CSARVGYEQYF.

The V call is TRBV5-6, the J call TRBJ1-2; the D is unclear. V was trimmed by 1 base and J by 3 bases, leaving 4 bases between them. The CDR3 is made up of 12 amino acids. Germline V CDR1 and CDR2: SGHDT, YYEEEE. CDR3 residues: CASSLNYYGYTF. DNA of the CDR3: TGTGCCAGCAGCTTGAACTACTATGGCTACACCTTC.

The CDR3 DNA follows: TGTGCCAGCAGTTTAGGGACGGCGGCGACCCAGTACTTC. Protein product: CASSLGTAATQYF. The chain links TRBV28 to TRBJ2-5, with D perhaps being TRBD1 or TRBD2 (5 bases each). Between the trimmed V and J ends, which lost 2 bases and 7 bases, there was a span of 11 bases. The CDR3 extends over 13 amino acids. Germline CDR1 and CDR2: MDHEN and SYDVKM.

This clonotype was found many times. The chain has TRBV6-4 and TRBJ2-2; possibly TRBD1 for D (6 bases). The CDR3 covers 14 residues. CDR1 MRHNA and CDR2 SNTAGT come from the germline V gene. V was cut by 6 bases and J by 4 bases, with 12 bases left in between. The CDR3 DNA follows: TGTGCCAGCAGCCCAGGGGTTGGCACCGGGGAGCTGTTTTTT. Protein product: CASSPGVGTGELFF.

The chain links TRBV6-6 to TRBJ1-1, with D uncertain. The V end was cut by 0 bases, the J end by 1 base, with 12 bases between. The CDR3 length is 16 residues. In germline, CDR1 is MNHNY, CDR2 SVGAGI (reference sequence). CDR3 in DNA: TGTGCCAGCAGTTACTCGAGTTGGGGTTCGAACACTGAAGCTTTCTTT. Translation gives CASSYSSWGSNTEAFF.

J is TRBJ2-7 and V is TRBV10-2; 10 positions agree with TRBD1. The V gene's germline CDR1 is WSHSY and CDR2 SAAADI. The CDR3 totals 14 residues. J was trimmed by 5 bases and V by 3 bases; bases with no gene match: 4. This chain's CDR3 is CASSEGTGVHEQYF. CDR3 coding DNA: TGCGCCAGCAGTGAAGGGACAGGGGTCCACGAGCAGTACTTC.

V usage is TRBV28 and J usage is TRBJ1-5; 7 nucleotides match TRBD1. The germline V gene has CDR1 MDHEN and CDR2 SYDVKM. The V and J ends lost 4 bases and 8 bases, in that order; junction bases with no gene match: 8. The CDR3 covers 14 residues. Here the CDR3 reads CASSWGTAGKPQHF. The CDR3 DNA reads as TGTGCCAGCAGTTGGGGGACAGCGGGGAAGCCCCAGCATTTT.

This clonotype was recorded a few times. V gene TRBV27 combines with J gene TRBJ1-6, with TRBD1 identical over 8 bases. Germline CDR1 and CDR2: MNHEY and SMNVEV (reference sequence). CDR3 size: 17 residues. V shed 5 bases and J 7 bases; nucleotides not matched to a gene: 13. The CDR3 coding sequence is TGTGCCAGCAGTCTGATCCGCTCCGGGACAGGCAATTCACCCCTCCACTTT. Protein sequence: CASSLIRSGTGNSPLHF.

This clonotype has ten or more counts. DNA of the CDR3: TGTGCCAGCAGCTTATCGTGGCGACAAAGCTCCTACAATGAGCAGTTCTTC. Translated: CASSLSWRQSSYNEQFF. This rearrangement joins TRBV11-3 to TRBJ2-1; D is unclear. In germline, CDR1 is SGHNT, CDR2 YENEEA. The CDR3 extends over 17 amino acids. V was shortened by 2 bases and J by 0 bases, with 14 bases between the two germline ends.

This clonotype was counted ten times or more. The chain uses TRBV29-1 and TRBJ2-5, with TRBD2 as a possible D gene (5 bases). This CDR3 is 12 amino acids long. The ends were cut back, 5 bases at V and 1 base at J, with 8 bases in the middle. Germline CDR1 SQVTM, CDR2 ANQGSEA. CDR3 protein: CSVRRGQETQYF. Here the CDR3 DNA reads TGCAGCGTTAGACGGGGCCAAGAGACCCAGTACTTC.

Ten or more counts support this clonotype. The chain recombines TRBV27 with TRBJ1-4, with D uncertain. There are 14 residues in the CDR3. Trimming took off 3 bases at V and 6 bases at J, with 11 bases between the two ends. Germline CDR1 is MNHEY and CDR2 is SMNVEV (reference sequence). The CDR3 here is CASSFRFWDEKLFF. DNA of the CDR3: TGTGCCAGCAGTTTTCGTTTTTGGGATGAAAAACTGTTTTTT.

The chain combines TRBV11-2 with TRBJ1-6, with a tentative D call TRBD1 (6 bases). The germline CDR1 and CDR2 sequences are SGHAT and FQNNGV. The CDR3 is made up of 14 amino acids. V gave up 5 bases and J gave up 6 bases, with 11 bases separating them. The CDR3 region has the DNA TGTGCCAGCAGCCAGGGACAAACTAATTCACCCCTCCACTTT. It codes for CASSQGQTNSPLHF.

Many counts were recorded for this clonotype. The gene calls are TRBV9 and TRBJ2-3, with no clear D. Looked up from germline, CDR1 is SGDLS and CDR2 is YYNGEE. Trimming took off 0 bases at V and 4 bases at J, with 15 bases between the two ends. CDR3 size: 16 residues. CDR3 bases: TGTGCCAGCAGCGTAGTTGGTGGATTTGGTGCAGATACGCAGTATTTT. Translated, it gives CASSVVGGFGADTQYF.